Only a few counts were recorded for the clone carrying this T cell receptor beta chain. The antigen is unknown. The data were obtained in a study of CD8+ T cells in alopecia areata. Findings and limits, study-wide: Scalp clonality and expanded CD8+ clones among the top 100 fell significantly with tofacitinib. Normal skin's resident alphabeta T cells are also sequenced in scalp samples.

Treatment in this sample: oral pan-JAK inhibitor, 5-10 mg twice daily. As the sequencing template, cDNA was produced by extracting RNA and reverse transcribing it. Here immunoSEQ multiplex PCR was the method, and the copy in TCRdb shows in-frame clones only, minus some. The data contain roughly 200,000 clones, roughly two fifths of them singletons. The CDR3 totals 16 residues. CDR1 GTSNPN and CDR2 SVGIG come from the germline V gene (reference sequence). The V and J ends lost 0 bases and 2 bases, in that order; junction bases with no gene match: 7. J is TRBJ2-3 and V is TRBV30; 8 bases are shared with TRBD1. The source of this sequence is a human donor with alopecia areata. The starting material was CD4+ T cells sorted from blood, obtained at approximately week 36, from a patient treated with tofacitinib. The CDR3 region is CAWSVKGTGVTDTQYF. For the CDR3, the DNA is TGTGCCTGGAGTGTTAAGGGGACAGGCGTCACAGATACGCAGTATTTT.